This TCR beta chain was sequenced during a study of blood T cell repertoires in COVID-19. At the level of the study: T cells, B-cell-depleted T cells, or PBMCs supplied cDNA or gDNA.

The CDR3 contains 15 residues. Germline V lookup: CDR1 KGHSH, CDR2 LQKENI. V gave up 3 bases and J gave up 2 bases, with 11 bases separating them. The table came from immunoSEQ multiplex PCR; TCRdb's copy has only in-frame clones and leaves some out. Of tens of thousands of clones in the sample, around four fifths were seen once. The TCR originated in a woman of 80 years or more with active or convalescent COVID-19. The V and J genes are TRBV18 and TRBJ1-3; a possible D gene is TRBD1 (5 bases). Sequencing was carried out using peripheral blood. The CDR3, as DNA: TGTGCCAGCTCACCTCAGGGATCTACTGGAAACACCATATATTTT. Translating gives CASSPQGSTGNTIYF.